These 25 T cell receptor beta chains were all obtained from the same sample, sequenced in a study of OX40 agonist ivuxolimab in advanced cancers. The repertoire was sequenced with immunoSEQ multiplex PCR; TCRdb's copy has only in-frame clones and lacks some. Among around 90,000 clones listed, about nine tenths were seen once. The sequencing here drew on CD4+ or CD8+ T cells sorted from blood, taken in a trial of the OX40 agonist ivuxolimab. These receptors came from an adult with an advanced solid tumor such as melanoma, head and neck, liver or kidney cancer.

The chain combines TRBV6-5 with TRBJ1-2, with D uncertain. V was shortened by 7 bases and J by 5 bases, with 14 bases between the two germline ends. Germline CDR1 reads MNHEY; CDR2 reads SVGAGI. This CDR3 has 13 amino acids. The CDR3 region is CASTFAAGYGYTF. In nucleotides, the CDR3 is TGTGCCAGCACCTTTGCTGCGGGGTATGGCTACACCTTC.

This clone has only one observation. The rearrangement joins TRBV2 to TRBJ1-1; 8 positions match TRBD1. Germline trimming cut 6 bases from V and 5 bases from J; bases unmatched to any gene: 17. The CDR3 extends over 17 amino acids. Germline CDR1 reads SNHLY; CDR2 reads FYNNEI. CDR3 protein: CASSRAPGQGVGTEAFF. The DNA for the CDR3 is TGTGCCAGCAGCCGTGCCCCCGGACAGGGAGTGGGAACTGAAGCTTTCTTT.

V gene TRBV19 combines with J gene TRBJ2-7; possibly TRBD1 for D (6 bases). Germline V CDR1 and CDR2: LNHDA, SQIVND (reference sequence). CDR3 length: 12 residues. V was clipped by 4 bases and J by 6 bases, with 10 bases between them. CDR3 DNA: TGTGCCAGTAGTACCAACAGGGTCGAGCAGTACTTC. Residues: CASSTNRVEQYF.

The chain employs TRBV27 and TRBJ1-4; no clear D gene. CDR3 length equals 15 residues. CDR1 and CDR2 from the germline V gene are MNHEY and SMNVEV (reference sequence). With 1 base removed from V and 0 bases from J, the gap between germline ends came to 6 bases. The CDR3 loop reads CASSLWGATNEKLFF. The CDR3 nucleotides read TGTGCCAGCAGTTTATGGGGAGCAACTAATGAAAAACTGTTTTTT.

The chain carries TRBV7-2 and TRBJ2-3; D perhaps matches TRBD2 (5 bases). The CDR3 spans 17 residues. Per the germline V gene, CDR1 is SGHTA and CDR2 is FQGNSA. The ends were cut back, 5 bases at V and 11 bases at J, with 29 bases in the middle. The CDR3 reads CASSQVGILSSTRGQYF. In DNA form, the CDR3 reads TGTGCCAGCAGCCAAGTTGGCATACTCTCTTCGACTCGGGGGCAGTATTTT.

The J gene is TRBJ2-1, the V gene TRBV29-1, with D unresolved. The V and J ends lost 2 bases and 4 bases respectively, with 12 bases between them. Germline-derived CDR1 and CDR2 are SQVTM and ANQGSEA. This CDR3 comprises 14 residues. For the CDR3, the DNA is TGCAGCGTTGAACCCCTTTCTGGGTACAATGAGCAGTTCTTC. This translates into CSVEPLSGYNEQFF.

The chain has TRBV10-1 and TRBJ2-1, with 8 bases identical to TRBD2. The germline V gene encodes CDR1 WNHNN and CDR2 SYGVQD (reference sequence). V was pared by 3 bases and J by 5 bases, with 3 bases of the junction left unmatched. This CDR3 contains 14 residues. The CDR3: CASSETSGHNEQFF. The CDR3 DNA follows: TGCGCCAGCAGTGAAACTAGCGGTCACAATGAGCAGTTCTTC.

The rearrangement links TRBV7-7 to TRBJ2-5; 7 bases map to TRBD2. J was trimmed by 5 bases and V by 1 base; bases with no gene match: 7. Germline V gene data show CDR1 as SSHAT and CDR2 as FNYEAQ (reference sequence). The length of the CDR3 is 15 residues. The CDR3 region is CASSLGKAGRETQYF. For the CDR3, the DNA is TGTGCCAGCAGCTTAGGAAAAGCGGGGCGGGAGACCCAGTACTTC.

This clone came up once. The CDR3 nucleotides are TGTGCCAGCAGTTTAGAGGGGGAAGAGACCCAGTACTTC. This encodes CASSLEGEETQYF. The chain has TRBV28 and TRBJ2-5; TRBD1 might be the D (6 bases). V lost 2 bases and J 3 bases, leaving 7 bases between the germline ends. Germline loops: CDR1 MDHEN, CDR2 SYDVKM. The CDR3 covers 13 residues.

J is TRBJ1-2 and V is TRBV19; D gene unclear. This CDR3 comprises 15 residues. The germline V gene encodes CDR1 LNHDA and CDR2 SQIVND (reference sequence). Trimming left V 3 bases short and J 0 bases short, with 11 bases between. The CDR3 nucleotides read TGTGCCAGTAGTATTTCTTGGTTGACTAACTATGGCTACACCTTC. Translated: CASSISWLTNYGYTF.

This sequence joins TRBV7-6 and TRBJ2-1, with D hard to call. Trimming removed 1 base from V and 6 bases from J, with 4 bases in between. Germline loops: CDR1 SGHVS, CDR2 FNYEAQ. The CDR3 contains 12 residues. The CDR3 sequence: CASSLVTNEQFF. In DNA, the CDR3 is TGTGCCAGCAGCTTAGTAACCAATGAGCAGTTCTTC.

V is TRBV2 and J is TRBJ2-2, with 7 bases lining up with TRBD1. Germline CDR1 SNHLY, CDR2 FYNNEI. Trimming removed 7 bases from V and 7 bases from J; junction bases left unmatched: 9. The CDR3 is made up of 14 amino acids. The CDR3 sequence: CASIKTGQGGELFF. The CDR3 DNA sequence: TGTGCCAGCATTAAGACAGGGCAGGGCGGGGAGCTGTTTTTT.

The chain is built from TRBV18 and TRBJ2-7; tentative D call: TRBD1 (6 bases). Germline values: CDR1 KGHSH, CDR2 LQKENI. The CDR3 contains 13 residues. Trimming pared 4 bases from V and 3 bases from J, leaving 10 bases between. The CDR3 coding sequence is TGTGCCAGCTCACGGGACAACCGCTACGAGCAGTACTTC. This sequence encodes CASSRDNRYEQYF.

This chain links TRBV29-1 with TRBJ2-7, with D perhaps TRBD1 (5 bases). Trimming stripped 4 bases from V and 5 bases from J, with 12 bases between. This CDR3 is built from 12 residues. Germline assignment: CDR1 SQVTM and CDR2 ANQGSEA. CDR3 in amino acids: CSVVGRGDEQYF. DNA of the CDR3: TGCAGCGTTGTTGGAAGGGGCGACGAGCAGTACTTC.

The rearrangement links TRBV7-9 to TRBJ2-3, with 7 bases matching TRBD2. The CDR3 spans 14 residues. Germline V gene data show CDR1 as SEHNR and CDR2 as FQNEAQ (reference sequence). V shed 4 bases, J shed 3 bases, and the junction held 4 bases outside the gene matches. CDR3 in amino acids: CASSSAGVTDTQYF. The DNA of the CDR3 is TGTGCCAGCAGCTCTGCGGGGGTTACAGATACGCAGTATTTT.

This chain joins TRBV18 and TRBJ1-3; D gene ambiguous. The CDR3 covers 17 residues. Trimming left V 3 bases short and J 1 base short, with 16 bases between. CDR1 KGHSH and CDR2 LQKENI come from the germline V gene. The CDR3 bases are TGTGCCAGCTCACCCCTTTCGGGGATCGGATCTGGAAACACCATATATTTT. Translated, it gives CASSPLSGIGSGNTIYF.

V usage is TRBV4-2 and J usage is TRBJ2-5; 11 positions agree with TRBD1. The end of the DNA fits TRBJ2-7 better, so the J call may be wrong. CDR3 length: 15 residues. Germline-derived CDR1 and CDR2 are LGHNA and YNFKEQ. The chain's CDR3 is CASSQPGQGAYEQYF. CDR3 DNA: TGTGCCAGCAGCCAACCGGGACAGGGGGCCTACGAGCAGTACTTC.

This clone came up once. The chain combines TRBV19 with TRBJ2-1; 9 bases are shared with TRBD2. Germline trimming cut 4 bases from V and 2 bases from J; bases unmatched to any gene: 0. This CDR3 comprises 14 residues. CDR1 and CDR2 (germline): LNHDA, SQIVND (reference sequence). In DNA form, the CDR3 reads TGTGCCAGTAGTAAGCGGGGGGCCTACAATGAGCAGTTCTTC. It yields the protein CASSKRGAYNEQFF.

This clone was seen once. The chain has TRBV30 and TRBJ2-6, with D uncertain. Germline lookup yields CDR1 GTSNPN and CDR2 SVGIG (reference sequence). Trimming removed 3 bases from V and 1 base from J, with 10 bases in between. The CDR3 consists of 15 residues. The DNA of the CDR3 is TGTGCCTGGAGACCGTTAGGGTCTGGGGCCAACGTCCTGACTTTC. Translation: CAWRPLGSGANVLTF.

V and J are TRBV2 and TRBJ1-1; D is undetermined. The CDR3 is made up of 14 amino acids. V shed 2 bases and J shed 0 bases, with 7 bases lying between them. Germline values: CDR1 SNHLY, CDR2 FYNNEI. DNA for the CDR3: TGTGCCAGCAGTGAATATCCCTTGAACACTGAAGCTTTCTTT. Translation: CASSEYPLNTEAFF.

This clone showed up just once. The chain recombines TRBV4-3 with TRBJ2-3; tentatively, D is TRBD1 or TRBD2 (7 bases each). Trimming took 1 base from V and 0 from J, leaving 17 bases between them. The CDR3 extends over 18 amino acids. Germline V lookup: CDR1 LGHNA, CDR2 YSLEER. For the CDR3, the DNA is TGCGCCAGCAGCCAAGTCCAAAGGGGGCGGGGGAGCACAGATACGCAGTATTTT. Its protein is CASSQVQRGRGSTDTQYF.

The chain has TRBV5-1 and TRBJ1-1; D is possibly TRBD1 (5 bases). The V and J ends lost 6 bases and 0 bases respectively, with 12 bases between them. This CDR3 has 14 amino acids. From germline, CDR1 is SGHRS and CDR2 YFSETQ. DNA of the CDR3: TGCGCCAGCAAAGGGACGGTAATGAACACTGAAGCTTTCTTT. Its translation is CASKGTVMNTEAFF.

The V and J genes are TRBV11-2 and TRBJ1-6, with D unresolved. V was trimmed by 5 bases and J by 11 bases, leaving 13 bases between them. The CDR3 runs to 13 residues. Germline V gene sequence: CDR1 SGHAT, CDR2 FQNNGV. CDR3 amino acids: CASSPTRSPPLHF. CDR3 nucleotides: TGTGCCAGCAGCCCGACTAGGAGTCCACCCCTCCACTTT.

This clone came up once. This rearrangement joins TRBV7-9 to TRBJ2-2; 12 bases line up with TRBD2. In germline, CDR1 is SEHNR, CDR2 FQNEAQ (reference sequence). The CDR3 has 17 amino acids. The junction had 9 bases not matched to a gene; V was cut back by 5 bases and J by 5 bases. CDR3 residues: CASSLPSGGALTGELFF. The CDR3 DNA reads as TGTGCCAGCAGCCTCCCTAGCGGGGGGGCGTTAACCGGGGAGCTGTTTTTT.

In this sample, this clone turned up a few times. V usage is TRBV27 and J usage is TRBJ1-6, with TRBD1 matching over 8 bases. The CDR3 covers 13 residues. Germline V gene data show CDR1 as MNHEY and CDR2 as SMNVEV (reference sequence). After removal of 9 bases from V and 9 bases from J, the junction contained 7 bases not matched to a gene. In DNA, the CDR3 is TGTGCCAGTGTTGGACAGGGAAGTTCACCCCTCCACTTT. Its translation: CASVGQGSSPLHF.